Below, 20 T cell receptor beta chains from the same sample are listed, as sequenced in a study of neurological immune-mediated disorders. TCRdb fed the 5' RACE reads into MiXCR, producing one record per CDR3 protein. The sample has about 65,000 distinct CDR3 sequences, more than 3.5% seen once. Sequenced: PBMCs. These receptors were obtained from a middle-aged man with multiple sclerosis.

This clonotype was counted at least ten times. The chain uses TRBV15 and TRBJ2-7; TRBD1 is a possible D gene (6 bases). The germline V gene encodes CDR1 LNHNV and CDR2 YYDKDF (reference sequence). This CDR3 comprises 15 residues. Between the trimmed V and J ends, which lost 3 bases and 1 base, there was a span of 13 bases. The CDR3 is CATSSRPGESYEQYV. The CDR3, as DNA: TGTGCCACCAGCAGTCGTCCAGGGGAGTCCTACGAGCAGTACGTC.

This clonotype occurred many times. The chain has TRBV7-8 and TRBJ2-3, with D tentatively TRBD2 (6 bases). Germline values: CDR1 SGHVS, CDR2 FQNEAQ. The ends were cut back, 3 bases at V and 6 bases at J, with 22 bases in the middle. This CDR3 is built from 17 residues. The CDR3 DNA sequence: TGTGCCAGCAGCTTGGGGCCAGTACGCGCCGCGGGGGATACGCAGTATTTT. It is translated as CASSLGPVRAAGDTQYF.

This clonotype was seen at least ten times. V and J are TRBV20-1 and TRBJ1-6, with D perhaps matching TRBD1 (6 bases). The V gene lost 0 bases and the J gene lost 6 bases, with 15 bases spanning the gap. CDR1 is DFQATT, CDR2 SNEGSKA, per germline (reference sequence). The CDR3 sequence is 16 residues long. CDR3 protein: CSARDSPRGSNSPLHF. CDR3 bases: TGCAGTGCTAGAGATTCCCCCAGGGGATCTAATTCACCCCTCCACTTT.

This clonotype was found a few times. The V and J genes are TRBV7-9 and TRBJ2-1; TRBD1 matches at 9 bases. The CDR3 length is 15 residues. Germline CDR1 SEHNR, CDR2 FQNEAQ (reference sequence). V shed 4 bases, J shed 0 bases, and the junction held 1 base outside the gene matches. CDR3 protein: CASSSQGASYNEQFF. The DNA for the CDR3 is TGTGCCAGCAGCTCACAGGGGGCCTCCTACAATGAGCAGTTCTTC.

This clonotype has a count of ten or more. The chain joins TRBV5-1 to TRBJ2-3; tentatively, D is TRBD2 (5 bases). The V end was cut by 7 bases, the J end by 5 bases, with 8 bases between. The CDR3 is 11 amino acids. Germline CDR1 is SGHRS and CDR2 is YFSETQ. CDR3 residues: CASYEGDTQYF. The CDR3 bases are TGCGCCAGCTACGAGGGAGATACGCAGTATTTT.

There are many counts of this clonotype. The chain combines TRBV14 with TRBJ1-5; perhaps TRBD1 as D (6 bases). V gave up 4 bases and J gave up 2 bases, with 21 bases separating them. Germline CDR1 is SGHDN and CDR2 is FVKESK. The CDR3 is 18 amino acids. For the CDR3, the DNA is TGTGCCAGCAGCCTTGAGGGGGTCCCCGGTTTTGGCAATCAGCCCCAGCATTTT. Protein: CASSLEGVPGFGNQPQHF.

This clonotype was detected ten times or more. V and J are TRBV5-1 and TRBJ2-5; D is possibly TRBD1 or TRBD2 (6 bases each). V was cut by 5 bases and J by 4 bases, with 18 bases left in between. Germline values: CDR1 SGHRS, CDR2 YFSETQ. This CDR3 contains 15 residues. CDR3 nucleotide sequence: TGCGCCAGCAGTAACGGAGGGGGAGGAGGAGAGACCCAGTACTTC. Its protein product is CASSNGGGGGETQYF.

This clonotype came up many times. The chain combines TRBV3-1 with TRBJ2-5; D uncertain. From germline, CDR1 is LGHDT and CDR2 YNNKEL (reference sequence). Trimming shortened V by 2 bases and J by 5 bases, and 9 bases separated the two germline ends. The CDR3 loop spans 13 amino acids. As DNA, the CDR3 is TGTGCCAGCAGCCAACCGGTTCTCGAGACCCAGTACTTC. Amino acids: CASSQPVLETQYF.

The sample holds many counts of this clonotype. One junction end disagrees with the germline gene, perhaps due to a read error. This chain uses TRBV9 with TRBJ1-6; perhaps TRBD1 as D (5 bases). The CDR3 is made up of 15 amino acids. Germline V CDR1 and CDR2: SGDLS, YYNGEE. The CDR3: CASSVDQGSGSPLNF. CDR3 bases: TGTGCCAGCAGCGTAGATCAGGGTTCCGGATCACCCCTCAACTTT.

The rearrangement links TRBV7-2 to TRBJ2-5; the match to TRBD1 covers 9 bases. The length of the CDR3 is 13 residues. CDR1 and CDR2 from the germline V gene are SGHTA and FQGNSA. V lost 4 bases, J lost 5 bases, and 2 bases stayed unmatched. The CDR3 loop is CASSSDRGETQYF. The CDR3 DNA reads as TGTGCCAGCAGCTCGGACAGGGGTGAGACCCAGTACTTC.

This clonotype was detected many times. This chain uses TRBV7-8 with TRBJ2-2; 8 bases are shared with TRBD1. This CDR3 comprises 16 residues. V shed 1 base, J shed 1 base, and the junction held 2 bases outside the gene matches. Germline V gene lookup returns CDR1 SGHVS and CDR2 FQNEAQ. CDR3 sequence: CASSLDGTGNTGELFF. CDR3 nucleotides: TGTGCCAGCAGCTTAGACGGGACAGGGAACACCGGGGAGCTGTTTTTT.

This clonotype was seen many times. The chain links TRBV4-3 to TRBJ2-3; TRBD1 is a possible D gene (6 bases). V dropped 3 bases and J dropped 0 bases, with 13 bases sitting between them. Looked up from germline, CDR1 is LGHNA and CDR2 is YSLEER. The CDR3 has 16 amino acids. CDR3 coding DNA: TGCGCCAGCAGCCAGGGGGCACGTACTAGCACAGATACGCAGTATTTT. Translating it yields CASSQGARTSTDTQYF.

This clonotype appeared many times. An end of the junction differs from the germline gene, which may be a read error. The CDR3 DNA reads as TGCGCCAGCAGAACGGAGAGCTCCTATAATTCACCCCTCAACTTT. It translates to CASRTESSYNSPLNF. V gene TRBV4-3 combines with J gene TRBJ1-6; D is undetermined. Germline V CDR1 and CDR2: LGHNA, YSLEER. The CDR3 contains 15 residues.

This clonotype was seen ten or more times. The CDR3 here is CASRRTGIDEQFF. In DNA, the CDR3 is TGTGCCAGCAGGCGGACAGGGATCGATGAGCAGTTCTTC. The V and J genes are TRBV6-2 or TRBV6-3 and TRBJ2-1; TRBD1 aligns across 8 bases. The CDR3 sequence is 13 residues long. With V trimmed by 6 bases and J by 8 bases, 6 bases remained unmatched. The germline V gene encodes CDR1 MNHEY and CDR2 SVGEGT.

V gene TRBV4-1 combines with J gene TRBJ1-1, with unresolved D. Germline CDR1 and CDR2: MGHRA and YSYEKL. Trimming removed 3 bases from V and 0 bases from J, with 11 bases in between. The CDR3 extends over 15 amino acids. This chain's CDR3 is CASSHEQVLNTEAFF. In DNA, the CDR3 is TGCGCCAGCAGCCATGAACAAGTATTGAACACTGAAGCTTTCTTT.

This clonotype was seen at least ten times. The chain is built from TRBV4-1 and TRBJ2-3; D possibly corresponds to TRBD1 (6 bases). This CDR3 is built from 14 residues. Germline CDR1 and CDR2: MGHRA and YSYEKL. Trimming took off 3 bases at V and 2 bases at J, with 9 bases between the two ends. The CDR3 coding sequence is TGCGCCAGCAGCCAGATGGGACACACAGATACGCAGTATTTT. Its translation is CASSQMGHTDTQYF.

This clonotype was counted ten times or more. The rearrangement joins TRBV5-6 to TRBJ2-3, with D tentatively TRBD1 (6 bases). The CDR3 loop spans 17 amino acids. V lost 4 bases and J lost 4, with 22 bases in between. Germline V gene data show CDR1 as SGHDT and CDR2 as YYEEEE. DNA for the CDR3: TGTGCCAGCAGCCTCTCAGCCCAGGGGCGTATCGCAGATACGCAGTATTTT. Translated: CASSLSAQGRIADTQYF.

The rearrangement links TRBV7-2 to TRBJ2-2; the D is unclear. The CDR3 spans 15 residues. Germline V gene data show CDR1 as SGHTA and CDR2 as FQGNSA. The V gene lost 1 base and the J gene lost 0 bases, with 6 bases spanning the gap. As DNA, the CDR3 is TGTGCCAGCAGCTTAGATATCGCGAACACCGGGGAGCTGTTTTTT. Its protein is CASSLDIANTGELFF. Full variable domain (rest looked up from reference TRBV7-2 and TRBJ2-2): GAGVSQSPSNKVTEKGKDVELRCDPISGHTALYWYRQSLGQGLEFLIYFQGNSAPDKSGLPSDRFSAERTGGSVSTLTIQRTQQEDSAVYLCASSLDIANTGELFFGEGSRLTVL.

This clonotype has at least ten counts. The J gene is TRBJ1-5, the V gene TRBV11-2, with a possible D match to TRBD1 (5 bases). Per germline, CDR1 SGHAT and CDR2 FQNNGV. V lost 0 bases and J lost 7, with 13 bases in between. The CDR3 covers 15 residues. CDR3 DNA: TGTGCCAGCAGCTTAGATAGGGTCGGGGGGCAGCCCCAGCATTTT. Amino acid sequence: CASSLDRVGGQPQHF.

This clonotype was counted many times. The V and J genes are TRBV7-8 and TRBJ2-1; TRBD1 might be the D (5 bases). CDR1 SGHVS and CDR2 FQNEAQ come from the germline V gene. There are 14 residues in the CDR3. The V end was cut by 2 bases, the J end by 6 bases, with 11 bases between. The CDR3 spells CASSLIWGGNEQFF. The CDR3 DNA reads TGTGCCAGCAGCTTAATCTGGGGCGGCAATGAGCAGTTCTTC.